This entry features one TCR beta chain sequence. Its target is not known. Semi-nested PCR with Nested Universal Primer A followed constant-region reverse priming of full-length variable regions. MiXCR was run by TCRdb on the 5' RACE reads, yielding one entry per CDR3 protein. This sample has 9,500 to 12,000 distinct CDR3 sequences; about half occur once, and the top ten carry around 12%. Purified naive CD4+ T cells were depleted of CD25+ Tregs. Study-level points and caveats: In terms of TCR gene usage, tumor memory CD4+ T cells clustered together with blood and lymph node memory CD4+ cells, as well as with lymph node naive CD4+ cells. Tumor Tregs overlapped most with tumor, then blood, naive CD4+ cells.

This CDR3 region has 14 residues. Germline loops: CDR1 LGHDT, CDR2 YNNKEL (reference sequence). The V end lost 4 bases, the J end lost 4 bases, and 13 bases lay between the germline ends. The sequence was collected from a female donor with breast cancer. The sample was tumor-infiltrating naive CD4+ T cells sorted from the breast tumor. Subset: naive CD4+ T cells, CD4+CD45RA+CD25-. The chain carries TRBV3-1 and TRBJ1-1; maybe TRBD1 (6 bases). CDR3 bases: TGTGCCAGCAGCCCAACGACAGGAAGCACTGAAGCTTTCTTT. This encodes CASSPTTGSTEAFF.